This T cell receptor (beta chain) was observed in a study of ipilimumab plus nivolumab after autologous stem cell transplantation. Notes on this clone: The junction departs from the called germline gene at one end, perhaps through a read error.

CDR1 and CDR2 from the germline V gene are SQVTM and ANQGSEA. CDR3 length equals 11 residues. TCRdb keeps only in-frame clones here, not all; method: immunoSEQ multiplex PCR. The sample includes around 5,700 clones, 75% to 90% of them seen just once. Patients received nivolumab 3 mg/kg at weeks 1, 4, 7, 10, then fortnightly to week 26. The chain joins TRBV29-1 to TRBJ1-3, with D uncertain. The receptor was isolated from a female donor with multiple myeloma. The material sequenced was PBMCs, taken in a trial of ipilimumab plus nivolumab as post-transplant consolidation. In nucleotides, the CDR3 is TGCAGCGTGGAAGCGGGAAACACCATATATTTT. Translated: CSVEAGNTIYF.